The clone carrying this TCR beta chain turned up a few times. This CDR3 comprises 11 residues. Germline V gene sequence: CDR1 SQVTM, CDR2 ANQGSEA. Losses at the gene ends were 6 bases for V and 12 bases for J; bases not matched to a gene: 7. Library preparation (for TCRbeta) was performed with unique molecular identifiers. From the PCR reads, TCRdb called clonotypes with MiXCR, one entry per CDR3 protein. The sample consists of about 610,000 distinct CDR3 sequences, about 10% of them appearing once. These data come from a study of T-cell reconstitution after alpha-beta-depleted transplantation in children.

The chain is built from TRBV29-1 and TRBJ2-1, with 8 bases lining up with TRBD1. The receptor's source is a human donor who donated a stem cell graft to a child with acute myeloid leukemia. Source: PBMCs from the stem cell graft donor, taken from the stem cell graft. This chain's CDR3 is CSVGTGKGQFF. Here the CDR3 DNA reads TGCAGCGTGGGGACAGGCAAGGGGCAGTTCTTC.